The sample holds one count of the clone carrying this T cell receptor beta chain. The sample belongs to a study of blood T cell repertoires in COVID-19. The overall study: Researchers got acute and convalescent COVID-19 samples from the United States, Italy and Spain. Nucleic acid was either cDNA or gDNA, and it came from T cells, B-cell-depleted T cells, or PBMCs.

In the authors' methods: Researchers report that nucleated cell counts were estimated from reference gene primer amplification. Generated by immunoSEQ multiplex PCR, the TCRdb table keeps only in-frame clones and is missing some. The V and J calls and the clone size are those of that table, but D and trimming were determined from the DNA. The sample yields 200,000 to 250,000 clones, around 84% seen once. The J segment lost 0 bases and the V segment lost 1 base, leaving 17 bases of the junction unmatched. This CDR3 comprises 21 residues. Germline lookup yields CDR1 LGHDT and CDR2 YNNKEL (reference sequence).

The material sequenced was peripheral blood. The rearrangement joins TRBV3-1 (or the pseudogene TRBV3-2) to TRBJ1-4, with 7 bases matching TRBD1. The sequence was obtained from a woman older than 75 with active or convalescent COVID-19. The CDR3 DNA reads as TGTGCCAGCAGCCAAGGGCTGGTAAGGGGGCGCCGGGTCCCAACTAATGAAAAACTGTTTTTT. It translates to CASSQGLVRGRRVPTNEKLFF.